This TCR beta chain was obtained from a study of post-analysis software for immune sequencing data. Overall study context: As for disease course, relapsing-remitting, secondary progressive and progressive-relapsing multiple sclerosis were all included. Findings of the study overall: Compared with controls, patients had more of about 5 TRBV segments, including TRBV5-6, TRBV5-1 and TRBV20-1. Those with multiple sclerosis, the patient group, showed significantly lower normalized Chao1 diversity than controls. F-measure co-clustering was strong for batch-matched samples.

This clonotype was detected only once. What it recognizes is unknown. The V end lost 6 bases, the J end lost 5 bases, and 12 bases lay between the germline ends. From germline, CDR1 is SQVTM and CDR2 ANQGSEA. This CDR3 is 12 amino acids long. Unique molecular identifiers featured in each of the TCR beta cDNA libraries. Some 500,000 cDNA molecules were recovered from an input of 1 to 10 million T cells. MiXCR, applied by TCRdb to the PCR reads, yields one record per CDR3 protein. Among 350,000 to 450,000 distinct CDR3 sequences listed, less than 40% were seen once. V is TRBV29-1 and J is TRBJ2-3; tentative D call: TRBD1 (6 bases). The clonotype comes from a girl aged 10-17 years with multiple sclerosis. The sample consisted of blood. CDR3 in amino acids: CSVGQGGDTQYF. CDR3 DNA: TGCAGCGTGGGTCAAGGGGGAGATACGCAGTATTTT.